The present T cell receptor (beta chain) was sequenced within a study of cytotoxic CD8 clonotypes in ibrutinib-treated CLL. Study summary: Responses: some 24 partial, 2 complete; after median around 64 months, roughly 14 stayed remitted, around 12 progressed.

The study, taken as a whole, reports: Sustained-remission and progressing patients diverged in sampling times.

The data were produced by immunoSEQ multiplex PCR, yet TCRdb's version contains in-frame clones alone and is incomplete. The sample has about 120,000 clones, roughly 85% seen once; the top ten hold about 2.1%. As to this clone: Its antigen is still unknown.

Germline V gene sequence: CDR1 KGHSH, CDR2 LQKENI. The germline V and J ends were trimmed by 0 bases and 4 bases, with 16 bases remaining between them. This CDR3 has 17 residues. The sample was PBMCs, taken after 24 months of ibrutinib treatment. The chain combines TRBV18 with TRBJ1-3; D call uncertain. This clonotype was sampled from a human donor with chronic lymphocytic leukemia. CDR3 region: CASSPPNLRMAGNTIYF. The CDR3 DNA sequence: TGTGCCAGCTCACCACCGAATTTGCGGATGGCCGGAAACACCATATATTTT.